These 27 T cell receptor beta chains were sequenced from one sample in a study of T cells in Graves' hyperthyroidism and ophthalmopathy. TCR beta CDR3 regions were amplified from RNA. When the TCR CDR3 underwent first-round RT-PCR, the HTBI primer set was used. MiXCR was run by TCRdb on the multiplex PCR reads, yielding one entry per CDR3 protein. The sample contains around 210,000 distinct CDR3 sequences, roughly a sixth of which appear only once. Material: blood. The receptors were sampled from a woman between 50 and 59 years old with Graves' hyperthyroidism.

This clonotype was counted many times. This rearrangement joins TRBV6-1 to TRBJ2-7; D possibly uses TRBD1 or TRBD2 (5 bases each). The germline V and J ends were trimmed by 6 bases and 5 bases, with 14 bases remaining between them. CDR3 length: 13 amino acids. The germline gives CDR1 MNHNS, CDR2 SASEGT. DNA of the CDR3: TGTGCCAGCAGCCGGGGCCCTTCGGACGAGCAGTACTTC. This encodes CASSRGPSDEQYF.

V is TRBV6-1 and J is TRBJ1-2, with a tentative D call TRBD1 (6 bases). The ends were cut back, 5 bases at V and 8 bases at J, with 18 bases in the middle. Germline assignment: CDR1 MNHNS and CDR2 SASEGT. This CDR3 spans 14 amino acids. The CDR3 protein is CASSPGHQSGGYTF. CDR3 DNA sequence: TGTGCCAGCAGTCCGGGACACCAATCGGGAGGCTACACCTTC.

This clonotype was counted between two and nine times. The chain employs TRBV20-1 and TRBJ2-1; 8 bases agree with TRBD2. Unmatched junction bases numbered 14, after V lost 2 bases and J lost 2 bases. Germline-derived CDR1 and CDR2 are DFQATT and SNEGSKA (reference sequence). This CDR3 is built from 18 residues. This CDR3 reads CSARMSGGHSVPYNEQFF. The DNA for the CDR3 is TGCAGTGCTAGAATGTCGGGAGGGCACTCAGTGCCCTACAATGAGCAGTTCTTC.

The chain carries TRBV7-8 and TRBJ1-5; 11 bases are a match to TRBD1. Germline loops: CDR1 SGHVS, CDR2 FQNEAQ. V shed 6 bases and J 6 bases; nucleotides not matched to a gene: 13. CDR3 size: 17 residues. In DNA, the CDR3 is TGTGCCAGCAGACGGACAGGGGGCGCCGTTATGAGTCAGCCCCAGCATTTT. It codes for CASRRTGGAVMSQPQHF. Based on the CDR3 plus reference TRBV7-8 and TRBJ1-5, the full variable domain is GAGVSQSPRYKVAKRGQDVALRCDPISGHVSLFWYQQALGQGPEFLTYFQNEAQLDKSGLPSDRFFAERPEGSVSTLKIQRTQQEDSAVYLCASRRTGGAVMSQPQHFGDGTRLSIL.

Only a few counts were recorded for this clonotype. The rearrangement links TRBV9 to TRBJ2-7; D possibly corresponds to TRBD2 (5 bases). Germline CDR1 SGDLS, CDR2 YYNGEE. V shed 4 bases and J shed 5 bases, with 16 bases lying between them. The CDR3 runs 14 residues. The CDR3 region has the DNA TGTGCCAGCAGCACCGGGCACGGAGGCGACGAGCAGTACTTC. Protein: CASSTGHGGDEQYF.

As DNA, the CDR3 is TGTGCGTCTCAGCTCCTGGGGCTGAACACTGAAGCTTTCTTT. Translating it yields CASQLLGLNTEAFF. J is TRBJ1-1 and V is TRBV19; TRBD1 might be the D (5 bases). Germline V gives CDR1 LNHDA, CDR2 SQIVND (reference sequence). CDR3 size: 14 residues.

J is TRBJ1-1 and V is TRBV19, with D perhaps TRBD1 (6 bases). Germline values: CDR1 LNHDA, CDR2 SQIVND (reference sequence). Trimming stripped 6 bases from V and 5 bases from J, with 16 bases between. The CDR3 contains 14 residues. The DNA for the CDR3 is TGTGCCAGTAGCCGGGACAAGGATGATACTGAAGCTTTCTTT. Protein sequence: CASSRDKDDTEAFF.

This clonotype was observed many times. This sequence joins TRBV7-2 and TRBJ2-1; D remains unclear. CDR1 is SGHTA, CDR2 FQGNSA, per germline. V dropped 5 bases and J dropped 2 bases, with 13 bases sitting between them. The CDR3 totals 15 residues. In DNA form, the CDR3 reads TGTGCCAGCAGCCCCACCGGACGGGCCTACAATGAGCAGTTCTTC. Translated, it gives CASSPTGRAYNEQFF.

This clonotype was seen repeatedly, ten times or more. The CDR3 DNA reads TGTGCCATCAGTGATGTTTACGAGCAGTACTTC. Amino acid sequence: CAISDVYEQYF. This chain connects TRBV10-3 to TRBJ2-7; the D is unclear. CDR1 and CDR2 (germline): ENHRY, SYGVKD. The CDR3 is made up of 11 amino acids. V was cut by 3 bases and J by 4 bases, with 4 bases left in between.

The chain links TRBV11-2 to TRBJ2-7, with 13 nucleotides matching TRBD2. V lost 5 bases and J lost 6; bases outside the gene matches: 7. Germline CDR1 SGHAT, CDR2 FQNNGV. CDR3 length equals 15 residues. CDR3 protein: CASSDGLAGVSEQYF. CDR3 sequence (DNA): TGTGCCAGCAGCGACGGACTAGCGGGAGTCTCCGAGCAGTACTTC. The full variable domain, in which reference TRBV11-2 and TRBJ2-7 provide the parts outside the CDR3, is EAGVAQSPRYKIIEKRQSVAFWCNPISGHATLYWYQQILGQGPKLLIQFQNNGVVDDSQLPKDRFSAERLKGVDSTLKIQPAKLEDSAVYLCASSDGLAGVSEQYFGPGTRLTVT.

This clonotype has more than one count but fewer than ten. The chain is built from TRBV7-2 and TRBJ1-3; possibly TRBD1 for D (5 bases). With 5 bases removed from V and 4 bases from J, the gap between germline ends came to 15 bases. Germline-derived CDR1 and CDR2 are SGHTA and FQGNSA. This CDR3 comprises 15 residues. CDR3 in amino acids: CASSPDGHIGNTIYF. CDR3 sequence (DNA): TGTGCCAGCAGCCCCGATGGACATATCGGAAACACCATATATTTT.

This clonotype was seen at least ten times. CDR3 region: CASSLRRPTDTQYF. DNA of the CDR3: TGCGCCAGCAGCTTGCGGAGGCCCACAGATACGCAGTATTTT. J is TRBJ2-3 and V is TRBV5-1; perhaps TRBD2 as D (5 bases). Trimming pared 1 base from V and 2 bases from J, leaving 8 bases between. This CDR3 region has 14 residues. Germline loops: CDR1 SGHRS, CDR2 YFSETQ.

This clonotype was counted ten times or more. The rearrangement uses TRBV28 and TRBJ1-2; 9 bases are a match to TRBD1. There are 19 residues in the CDR3. Per the germline V gene, CDR1 is MDHEN and CDR2 is SYDVKM. V shed 1 base, J shed 0 bases, and the junction held 12 bases outside the gene matches. The DNA for the CDR3 is TGTGCCAGCAGTTTATATACCGCCCCACAGGGGGCTACTAACTATGGCTACACCTTC. Amino acid sequence: CASSLYTAPQGATNYGYTF.

This clonotype was seen ten or more times. The chain joins TRBV27 to TRBJ2-1; no clear D gene. V lost 8 bases and J lost 0, with 11 bases in between. CDR3 size: 14 residues. CDR1 and CDR2 (germline): MNHEY, SMNVEV (reference sequence). CDR3 DNA: TGTGCCAGCCAAGTCCTGGGCTCCTACAATGAGCAGTTCTTC. Its protein product is CASQVLGSYNEQFF.

This clonotype was seen at least ten times. This chain uses TRBV9 with TRBJ2-3; 8 bases map to TRBD2. The germline V gene has CDR1 SGDLS and CDR2 YYNGEE. The length of the CDR3 is 16 residues. V shed 2 bases, J shed 2 bases, and the junction held 7 bases outside the gene matches. The CDR3 reads CASSVQTSALTDTQYF. The CDR3 region has the DNA TGTGCCAGCAGCGTCCAGACTAGCGCCCTCACAGATACGCAGTATTTT. Complete variable domain (other parts from reference TRBV9 and TRBJ2-3): DSGVTQTPKHLITATGQRVTLRCSPRSGDLSVYWYQQSLDQGLQFLIQYYNGEERAKGNILERFSAQQFPDLHSELNLSSLELGDSALYFCASSVQTSALTDTQYFGPGTRLTVL.

The V gene is TRBV10-3, the J gene TRBJ2-1; 8 nucleotides match TRBD2. The CDR3 totals 14 residues. Germline V lookup: CDR1 ENHRY, CDR2 SYGVKD. V lost 4 bases to trimming and J lost 9 bases; unmatched junction nucleotides: 8. The CDR3, as DNA: TGTGCCATCAGTGTTGAGCGGGAGTTTGGTGAGCAGTTCTTC. Translating it yields CAISVEREFGEQFF.

This clonotype was seen at least ten times. V is TRBV2 and J is TRBJ2-3, with D perhaps TRBD1 (6 bases). This CDR3 has 19 residues. Germline CDR1 and CDR2: SNHLY and FYNNEI. Trimming shortened V by 4 bases and J by 4 bases, and 27 bases separated the two germline ends. This CDR3 is CASSGRPHRAGGQADTQYF. In DNA form, the CDR3 reads TGTGCCAGCAGTGGTCGCCCCCACAGGGCTGGAGGTCAGGCAGATACGCAGTATTTT. The complete variable domain, with remaining parts taken from reference TRBV2 and TRBJ2-3, reads EPEVTQTPSHQVTQMGQEVILRCVPISNHLYFYWYRQILGQKVEFLVSFYNNEISEKSEIFDDQFSVERPDGSNFTLKIRSTKLEDSAMYFCASSGRPHRAGGQADTQYFGPGTRLTVL.

In this sample, this clonotype turned up a few times. A clone one base away is much larger, so this may be a read error. The gene calls are TRBV20-1 and TRBJ2-7; no definite D call. This CDR3 has 13 residues. Germline V lookup: CDR1 DFQATT, CDR2 SNEGSKA (reference sequence). Trimming removed 3 bases at V and 6 bases at J, with 15 bases between. The CDR3 DNA follows: TGCAGTGCTAGGGGCCTTAGTCCCCGCGAGCAGTACTTC. It specifies CSARGLSPREQYF.

As for this clonotype: Just one base apart from a much larger clone, this may be a read error. The chain carries TRBV29-1 and TRBJ1-5; TRBD1 aligns across 9 bases. In germline, CDR1 is SQVTM, CDR2 ANQGSEA. The CDR3 is 14 residues long. CDR3 nucleotides: TGCAGCGTGGGTACAGGGGGCCGGGATCAGCTCCAGCATTTT. Its translation: CSVGTGGRDQLQHF.

This clonotype has at least ten counts. V usage is TRBV30 and J usage is TRBJ2-4; D unresolved. Trimming cost V 2 bases and J 6 bases, with 17 bases left between them. In germline, CDR1 is GTSNPN, CDR2 SVGIG (reference sequence). CDR3 size: 15 residues. In DNA form, the CDR3 reads TGTGCCTGGAGTCCAGCACCAACTAAAGGAAACATTCAGTACTTC. Its protein product is CAWSPAPTKGNIQYF.

In its sample, this clonotype was seen many times. The V call is TRBV9, the J call TRBJ2-2; 9 nucleotides agree with TRBD1. CDR3 length: 15 residues. Trimming removed 6 bases from V and 5 bases from J; junction bases left unmatched: 8. The germline V gene encodes CDR1 SGDLS and CDR2 YYNGEE. The CDR3 sequence: CASNPGQGWTGELFF. In DNA, the CDR3 is TGTGCCAGCAACCCGGGACAGGGTTGGACCGGGGAGCTGTTTTTT.

This clonotype showed up just a few times. This chain uses TRBV6-1 with TRBJ1-5; 9 bases line up with TRBD1. CDR1 and CDR2 (germline): MNHNS, SASEGT. V lost 8 bases to trimming and J lost 4 bases; unmatched junction nucleotides: 12. The CDR3 contains 16 residues. The DNA for the CDR3 is TGTGCCAGCTCGAGGCGGGGACAGGGTTATAATCAGCCCCAGCATTTT. It translates to CASSRRGQGYNQPQHF.

V is TRBV10-1 and J is TRBJ1-1, with D perhaps matching TRBD1 (6 bases). The CDR3 sequence is 14 residues long. V was pared by 4 bases and J by 5 bases, with 14 bases between. Germline CDR1 is WNHNN and CDR2 is SYGVQD (reference sequence). The CDR3 DNA sequence: TGCGCCAGCAGTGGTGGGCAGGGGTGGACTGAAGCTTTCTTT. This translates into CASSGGQGWTEAFF.

The rearrangement joins TRBV18 to TRBJ1-5; D call uncertain. The CDR3 runs 15 residues. V shed 3 bases and J shed 0 bases, with 9 bases lying between them. The germline CDR1 and CDR2 sequences are KGHSH and LQKENI. The CDR3 spells CASSPTQLSNQPQHF. The CDR3 nucleotides read TGTGCCAGCTCACCGACACAGCTTAGCAATCAGCCCCAGCATTTT.

The rearrangement links TRBV11-2 to TRBJ2-1; D uncertain. The CDR3 is made up of 16 amino acids. The V gene lost 4 bases and the J gene lost 4 bases, with 17 bases spanning the gap. Germline CDR1 and CDR2: SGHAT and FQNNGV. The CDR3 nucleotides are TGTGCCAGCAGCTACGTACTCGACCAACGATACAATGAGCAGTTCTTC. This sequence encodes CASSYVLDQRYNEQFF.

This clonotype was recorded many times. The V and J genes are TRBV11-2 and TRBJ2-2; D perhaps matches TRBD2 (5 bases). V was shortened by 1 base and J by 6 bases, with 12 bases between the two germline ends. The CDR3 totals 15 residues. CDR1 and CDR2 (germline): SGHAT, FQNNGV. CDR3 DNA: TGTGCCAGCAGCTTAGGAGGGAGCGTAGCCGGGGAGCTGTTTTTT. Translation: CASSLGGSVAGELFF.

The V call is TRBV19, the J call TRBJ1-1; D remains unclear. V dropped 1 base and J dropped 6 bases, with 6 bases sitting between them. The CDR3 totals 12 residues. Germline V lookup: CDR1 LNHDA, CDR2 SQIVND (reference sequence). CDR3 bases: TGTGCCAGTAGTATAGCCCCCCCTGAAGCTTTCTTT. Its protein is CASSIAPPEAFF. Filled out from reference TRBV19 and TRBJ1-1, the complete variable domain reads DGGITQSPKYLFRKEGQNVTLSCEQNLNHDAMYWYRQDPGQGLRLIYYSQIVNDFQKGDIAEGYSVSREKKESFPLTVTSAQKNPTAFYLCASSIAPPEAFFGQGTRLTVV.